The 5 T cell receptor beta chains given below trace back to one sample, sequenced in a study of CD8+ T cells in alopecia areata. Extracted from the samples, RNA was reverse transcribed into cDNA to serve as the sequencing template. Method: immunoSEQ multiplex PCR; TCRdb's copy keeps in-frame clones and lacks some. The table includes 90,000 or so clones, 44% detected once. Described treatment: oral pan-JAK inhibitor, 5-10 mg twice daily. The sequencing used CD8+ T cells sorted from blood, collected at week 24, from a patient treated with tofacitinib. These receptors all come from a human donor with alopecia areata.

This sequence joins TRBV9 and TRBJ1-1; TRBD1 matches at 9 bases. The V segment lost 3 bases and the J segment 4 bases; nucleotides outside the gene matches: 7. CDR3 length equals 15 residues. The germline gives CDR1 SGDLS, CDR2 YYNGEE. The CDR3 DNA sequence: TGTGCCAGCAGCGCCCCCGGGACAGGGAGCACTGAAGCTTTCTTT. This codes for CASSAPGTGSTEAFF.

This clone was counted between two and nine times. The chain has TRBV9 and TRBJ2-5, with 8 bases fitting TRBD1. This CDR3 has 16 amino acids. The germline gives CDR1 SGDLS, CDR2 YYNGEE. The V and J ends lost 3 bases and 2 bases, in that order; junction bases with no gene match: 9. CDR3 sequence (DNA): TGTGCCAGCAGCGAGGGGACAGGTGGCATGCAAGAGACCCAGTACTTC. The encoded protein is CASSEGTGGMQETQYF.

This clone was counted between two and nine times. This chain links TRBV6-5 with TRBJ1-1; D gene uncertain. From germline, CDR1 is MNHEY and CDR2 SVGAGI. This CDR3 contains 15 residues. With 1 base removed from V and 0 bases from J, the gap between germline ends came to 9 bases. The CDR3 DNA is TGTGCCAGCAGTTACTTCAGATCCATGAACACTGAAGCTTTCTTT. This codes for CASSYFRSMNTEAFF.

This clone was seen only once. The CDR3 DNA is TGTGCCAGCAGCGCGGGGGGGCAGCCCTGGGGCTACACCTTC. This encodes CASSAGGQPWGYTF. V and J are TRBV7-9 and TRBJ1-2; D possibly corresponds to TRBD1 (6 bases). Germline V gene data show CDR1 as SEHNR and CDR2 as FQNEAQ (reference sequence). The CDR3 sequence is 14 residues long. Trimming removed 5 bases from V and 8 bases from J, with 18 bases in between. Based on the CDR3 plus reference TRBV7-9 and TRBJ1-2, the full variable domain is DTGVSQNPRHKITKRGQNVTFRCDPISEHNRLYWYRQTLGQGPEFLTYFQNEAQLEKSRLLSDRFSAERPKGSFSTLEIQRTEQGDSAMYLCASSAGGQPWGYTFGSGTRLTVV.

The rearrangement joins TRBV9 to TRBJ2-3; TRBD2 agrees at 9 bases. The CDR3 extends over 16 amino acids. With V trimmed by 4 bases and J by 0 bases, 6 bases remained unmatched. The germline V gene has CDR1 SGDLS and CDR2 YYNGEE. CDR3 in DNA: TGTGCCAGCAGCTTAAGACTAGCGGCTAGCACAGATACGCAGTATTTT. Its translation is CASSLRLAASTDTQYF.